This T cell receptor beta chain was captured in a study of early T cells in non-severe SARS-CoV-2 infection. About the research overall: The sequenced material was bulk RNA from unsorted whole blood, and its chains were unpaired.

The germline CDR1 and CDR2 sequences are SGDLS and YYNGEE. The CDR3 extends over 14 amino acids. The J segment lost 10 bases and the V segment lost 2 bases, leaving 2 bases of the junction unmatched. Researchers tagged individual cDNA molecules with unique molecular identifiers. TCRdb reanalysed the 5' RACE reads using MiXCR and keeps one entry per CDR3 protein. Of about 23,000 distinct CDR3 sequences listed, 4.5% to 5% are singletons. Study-wide results and caveats: Matching results from VDJdb favored anti-spike CD8 responses, leaving private and CD4 specificities undetected.

This clonotype was picked up many times. Its antigen is as yet unknown. This receptor was identified in an adult who was a healthcare worker with PCR-confirmed SARS-CoV-2 infection or an uninfected control (not recorded which). What was sequenced was whole blood. The gene calls are TRBV9 and TRBJ1-6; 11 nucleotides align to TRBD1. The CDR3 DNA reads as TGTGCCAGCAGCGTGGACAGGGGGCGATCACCCCTCCACTTT. Translation gives CASSVDRGRSPLHF.